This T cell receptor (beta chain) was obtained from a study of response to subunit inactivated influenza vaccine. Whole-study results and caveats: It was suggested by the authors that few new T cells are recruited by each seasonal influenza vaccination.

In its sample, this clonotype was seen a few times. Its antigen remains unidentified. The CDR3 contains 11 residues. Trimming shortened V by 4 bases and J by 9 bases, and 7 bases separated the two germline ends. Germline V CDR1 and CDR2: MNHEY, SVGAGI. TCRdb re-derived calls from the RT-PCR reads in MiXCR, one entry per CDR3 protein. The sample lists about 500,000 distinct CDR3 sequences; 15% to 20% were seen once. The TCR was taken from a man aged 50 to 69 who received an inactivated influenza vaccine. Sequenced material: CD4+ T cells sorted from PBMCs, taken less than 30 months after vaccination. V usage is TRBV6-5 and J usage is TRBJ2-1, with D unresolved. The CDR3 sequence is CASSSLTEQFF. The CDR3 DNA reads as TGTGCCAGCAGTTCCTTAACTGAGCAGTTCTTC.